The present TCR beta chain was sequenced within a study of T-cell reconstitution after alpha-beta-depleted transplantation in children. Study-wide results and caveats: It was reported that alpha-beta T cells came from several hundred expanded graft clones (about two months after transplant). Fresh T-cell production supplied most of the T-cell counts and diversity seen one year after transplant.

Preparing the TCRbeta library involved the use of unique molecular identifiers. Via MiXCR, TCRdb re-called the PCR reads, giving one row per CDR3 protein. This sample has about 980,000 distinct CDR3 sequences, with under 30% found just once. V lost 0 bases, J lost 2 bases, and 8 bases lay in between. CDR1 and CDR2 from the germline V gene are SGHRS and YFSETQ. The CDR3 extends over 14 amino acids. There are many counts of this clonotype. What it recognizes is unknown. This chain connects TRBV5-1 to TRBJ1-1, with D uncertain. This TCR was recovered from a boy younger than two who had a stem cell transplant for SCID, so the T cells may come from the graft donor. The input for sequencing was PBMCs, mostly from graft donor cells, taken 360 days after TCRalphabeta/CD19-depleted stem cell transplant. Here the CDR3 DNA reads TGCGCCAGCAGCTTGGCCCGAACTAACACTGAAGCTTTCTTT. It specifies CASSLARTNTEAFF.